This is a list of T cell receptor beta chains from one sample in a study of shared clonotypes between healthy human individuals. Clones were read by immunoSEQ multiplex PCR, and TCRdb kept only the in-frame ones, dropping some. The repertoire consists of some 2 million clones, with just under 95% occurring once and the leading ten covering around 1.1%. The sequencing sample was made of naive CD8+ T cells sorted from blood. The receptors were sampled from a man younger than 35 in good health. The CDR3 runs from the conserved cysteine through the conserved F or W. Each record gives: J gene, V gene, clone size, CDR3 protein. Not every row has a clone size; where given, it reads once, few, many or a size class.

TRBJ2-2,TRBV9,NA,CASSVDMSGELFF
TRBJ2-7,TRBV13,NA,CASSSSATGTGGDEQYF
TRBJ2-3,TRBV7-9,NA,CASSPSRGQGEDGDTQYF
TRBJ2-3,TRBV9,NA,CASSVVGAADTQYF
TRBJ2-7,TRBV4-1,NA,CASSQGKAYEQYF
TRBJ2-7,TRBV6-1,NA,CASSPGLVNYEQYF
TRBJ2-7,TRBV20-1,NA,CSAREVGEQYF
TRBJ1-4,TRBV29-1,NA,CSVGTGEKLFF
TRBJ2-1,TRBV7-9,NA,CASSLEGSGRIYNEQFF
TRBJ1-1,TRBV7-9,NA,CASSLGGLNTEAFF
TRBJ2-1,TRBV5-6,NA,CASSGGPHEQFF
TRBJ2-3,TRBV10-1,NA,CASSERSHPPGTQYF
TRBJ2-6,TRBV2,NA,CATITGTGVAGANVLTF
TRBJ2-2,TRBV25-1,NA,CASVGGGTGELFF
TRBJ2-3,TRBV9,NA,CASSVAGGPQTDTQYF
TRBJ2-3,TRBV27,NA,CASTPGLEHTDTQYF
TRBJ1-4,TRBV2,NA,CASSAEDSTFGGHEKLFF
TRBJ1-2,TRBV27,NA,CASTQTPITGAGGGYTF
TRBJ2-7,TRBV19,NA,CASSLAGGRHEQYF
TRBJ2-2,TRBV19,NA,CASSWRVGTGELFF
TRBJ2-6,TRBV6-1,NA,CASSEALDAGANVLTF
TRBJ2-7,TRBV28,once,CASSPPGTSGVYEQYF
TRBJ1-4,TRBV2,NA,CASSDQGAGEKLFF
TRBJ2-3,TRBV13,NA,CASSLVGSGMGDTQYF
TRBJ2-7,TRBV15,NA,CATSRENYEQYF
TRBJ2-7,TRBV4-1,NA,CASSGRLAGVWEQYF
TRBJ2-2,TRBV7-9,once,CASSFPGAPGELFF
TRBJ2-5,TRBV2,NA,CASSELAESSQETQYF
TRBJ2-3,TRBV28,NA,CASSPASSGRTDTQYF
TRBJ2-7,TRBV4-1,NA,CASSPSVSYEQYF
TRBJ1-2,TRBV5-1,NA,CASSLEGDGYTF
TRBJ1-3,TRBV4-2,NA,CASSQDGRGLGNTIYF
TRBJ1-1,TRBV5-1,NA,CASSLRRGGTEAFF
TRBJ2-5,TRBV9,NA,CASSVGGGPRETQYF
TRBJ2-3,TRBV6-5,NA,CASRSTDTQYF
TRBJ2-3,TRBV5-8,NA,CASSLGQADTQYF
TRBJ1-1,TRBV10-3,NA,CAIGQGAIEAFF
TRBJ2-5,TRBV7-6,NA,CASSSLYQETQYF
TRBJ1-2,TRBV5-6,NA,CASSLQGNYGYTF
TRBJ2-7,TRBV6-6,NA,CASSYRHSYEQYF
TRBJ2-1,TRBV6-5,once,CASSHPNNEQFF
TRBJ2-1,TRBV7-9,NA,CASSLRRDEQFF
TRBJ2-7,TRBV4-3,NA,CASSQDRLAAIAYEQYF
TRBJ2-1,TRBV6-4,once,CASSSLAGGNLWNEQFF
TRBJ2-5,TRBV29-1,NA,CSVEYRGREETQYF
TRBJ2-2,TRBV28,NA,CASTLQGGGNTGELFF
TRBJ2-1,TRBV10-1,NA,CASSGREPYNEQFF
TRBJ2-1,TRBV4-1,once,CASSQDTGGTVAYNEQFF
TRBJ2-7,TRBV2,few,CASSQTGPTHF
TRBJ2-3,TRBV9,once,CASSPRLAVGTDTQYF
TRBJ1-5,TRBV27,NA,CASSLAALNQPQHF
TRBJ2-7,TRBV4-1,once,CASSFRTGMDYEQYF
TRBJ2-7,TRBV28,NA,CASSWGETYEQYF
TRBJ1-2,TRBV27,NA,CASSLSGGAGNGYTF